This T cell receptor (beta chain) was found in a study of cytomegalovirus exposure and HLA in healthy donors. The PCR was carried out with 60 Vbeta primers and 13 Jbeta primers. The repertoire was sequenced with immunoSEQ multiplex PCR; TCRdb's copy has only in-frame clones and lacks some. This table holds about 190,000 clones, roughly 80% found once. The V end lost 4 bases, the J end lost 0 bases, and 10 bases lay between the germline ends. CDR1 is LNHNV and CDR2 is YYDKDF in the germline V gene (reference sequence). This CDR3 has 15 amino acids. This sequence originates from a woman between 25 and 40 years old in good health and CMV-seropositive. This chain uses TRBV15 with TRBJ2-1; D perhaps matches TRBD2 (5 bases). The sample was PBMCs. CDR3 in amino acids: CATSIQRSSYNEQFF. In DNA, the CDR3 is TGTGCCACCAGCATCCAGCGGAGCTCCTACAATGAGCAGTTCTTC.